A single sample gave rise to the 26 T cell receptor beta chains below, sequenced in a study of CD8+CD57+ T cells in acquired aplastic anemia. Patients picked for sequencing had shown CD8+CD57+ cell expansion detected by flow cytometry. The TCR beta profiling, which covered VDJ combination and CDR3 sequence, was carried out using genomic DNA as the template. TCRdb analysed the reads with MiXCR anew, one entry per CDR3 protein. The data contain roughly 200,000 distinct CDR3 sequences, approximately 65% of them singletons. The sequencing sample was made of sorted CD4+, CD8+, or CD8+CD57+ T cells (not recorded which) from PBMCs. The receptors were gathered from a human donor with aplastic anemia.

J is TRBJ1-2 and V is TRBV9; D perhaps matches TRBD1 (5 bases). The CDR3 spans 15 residues. Germline V CDR1 and CDR2: SGDLS, YYNGEE. Trimming cost V 3 bases and J 3 bases, with 15 bases left between them. CDR3 DNA: TGTGCCAGCAGCGGATCAGGGTCGGGGCACTATGGCTACACCTTC. Its translation: CASSGSGSGHYGYTF.

This sequence joins TRBV20-1 and TRBJ2-1; 7 bases line up with TRBD1. The CDR3 is made up of 14 amino acids. CDR1 and CDR2 from the germline V gene are DFQATT and SNEGSKA (reference sequence). Trimming took 6 bases from V and 3 from J; bases not matched to a gene: 8. The CDR3 loop reads CSARRGQIYNEQFF. The CDR3 DNA is TGCAGTGCCCGCCGGGGACAGATCTACAATGAGCAGTTCTTC.

In its sample, this clonotype was seen a few times. The rearrangement links TRBV24-1 to TRBJ2-5; D remains unclear. The CDR3 spans 13 residues. CDR1 is KGHDR, CDR2 SFDVKD, per germline. Trimming cost V 0 bases and J 3 bases, with 4 bases left between them. In DNA, the CDR3 is TGTGCCACCAGTGATTTGCAGGAAGAGACCCAGTACTTC. It encodes CATSDLQEETQYF.

This clonotype was counted ten times or more. The gene calls are TRBV10-2 and TRBJ2-1, with 7 bases fitting TRBD2. V was clipped by 0 bases and J by 0 bases; unmatched bases: 5. The CDR3 runs 17 residues. Germline lookup yields CDR1 WSHSY and CDR2 SAAADI. The CDR3 reads CASSESGLADSYNEQFF. The CDR3 DNA follows: TGCGCCAGCAGTGAGTCTGGCCTAGCGGACTCCTACAATGAGCAGTTCTTC.

The genes are TRBV15 and TRBJ2-1; possible D gene TRBD1, 6 bases. The CDR3 sequence is 17 residues long. V gave up 3 bases and J gave up 0 bases, with 15 bases separating them. Germline V lookup: CDR1 LNHNV, CDR2 YYDKDF (reference sequence). CDR3 protein: CATSSVWDKSSYNEQFF. The CDR3 DNA sequence: TGTGCCACCAGCAGCGTTTGGGACAAAAGCTCCTACAATGAGCAGTTCTTC.

This clonotype has a count of ten or more. This chain uses TRBV4-1 with TRBJ2-1; D remains unclear. V lost 1 base, J lost 6 bases, and 10 bases lay in between. The CDR3 covers 14 residues. Germline-derived CDR1 and CDR2 are MGHRA and YSYEKL. The CDR3 region has the DNA TGCGCCAGCAGCCAAGTGGGGTCTACCAATGAGCAGTTCTTC. Amino acid sequence: CASSQVGSTNEQFF.

This clonotype was detected only a few times. This chain uses TRBV2 with TRBJ2-5, with 8 bases fitting TRBD1. Trimming cost V 3 bases and J 3 bases; bases outside gene matches: 12. In germline, CDR1 is SNHLY, CDR2 FYNNEI. CDR3 length: 17 residues. Here the CDR3 DNA reads TGTGCCAGCAGTGAGGGGGGACAGGTGTGGGCCAAAGAGACCCAGTACTTC. This codes for CASSEGGQVWAKETQYF. The full variable domain, in which reference TRBV2 and TRBJ2-5 provide the parts outside the CDR3, is EPEVTQTPSHQVTQMGQEVILRCVPISNHLYFYWYRQILGQKVEFLVSFYNNEISEKSEIFDDQFSVERPDGSNFTLKIRSTKLEDSAMYFCASSEGGQVWAKETQYFGPGTRLLVL.

The gene calls are TRBV20-1 and TRBJ2-1; D unclear. This CDR3 is built from 14 residues. V was pared by 5 bases and J by 0 bases, with 11 bases between. CDR1 and CDR2 (germline): DFQATT, SNEGSKA (reference sequence). The CDR3 here is CSAFSYLSYNEQFF. In DNA form, the CDR3 reads TGCAGTGCTTTTTCCTACCTCTCCTACAATGAGCAGTTCTTC.

This clonotype came up a few times. The chain joins TRBV18 to TRBJ2-5; no clear D gene. Germline V gives CDR1 KGHSH, CDR2 LQKENI. The CDR3 contains 12 residues. V lost 2 bases, J lost 2 bases, and 3 bases lay in between. The CDR3: CASSPSQETQYF. CDR3 coding DNA: TGTGCCAGCTCACCAAGTCAAGAGACCCAGTACTTC.

The chain links TRBV20-1 to TRBJ2-7; D is ambiguous. Trimming shortened V by 0 bases and J by 6 bases, and 15 bases separated the two germline ends. The CDR3 loop spans 14 amino acids. CDR1 is DFQATT and CDR2 is SNEGSKA in the germline V gene (reference sequence). The CDR3 reads CSARDAQLPCEQYF. The CDR3 DNA sequence: TGCAGTGCTAGAGACGCCCAGCTTCCCTGCGAGCAGTACTTC.

This chain links TRBV19 with TRBJ2-7, with D uncertain. V was trimmed by 6 bases and J by 2 bases, leaving 11 bases between them. Germline V lookup: CDR1 LNHDA, CDR2 SQIVND (reference sequence). CDR3 length: 13 amino acids. The CDR3 loop reads CASSSHGTYEQYF. In DNA form, the CDR3 reads TGTGCCAGTAGCTCACATGGTACCTACGAGCAGTACTTC.

The chain combines TRBV6-1 with TRBJ1-1; D is undetermined. Trimming removed 6 bases at V and 1 base at J, with 15 bases between. The germline V gene has CDR1 MNHNS and CDR2 SASEGT. The CDR3 loop spans 15 amino acids. In nucleotides, the CDR3 is TGTGCCAGCAGCCACGTCCGAGGATGGAACACTGAAGCTTTCTTT. Translation: CASSHVRGWNTEAFF.

This chain joins TRBV2 and TRBJ2-3, with TRBD1 matching over 11 bases. Germline CDR1 is SNHLY and CDR2 is FYNNEI. The CDR3 consists of 15 residues. The V gene end was trimmed by 4 bases and the J gene end by 7 bases; junction bases not matched to a gene: 7. The CDR3 sequence is CASSATGQGVNTQYF. The DNA for the CDR3 is TGTGCCAGCAGTGCAACGGGACAGGGGGTAAATACGCAGTATTTT. Full variable domain (missing parts from reference TRBV2 and TRBJ2-3): EPEVTQTPSHQVTQMGQEVILRCVPISNHLYFYWYRQILGQKVEFLVSFYNNEISEKSEIFDDQFSVERPDGSNFTLKIRSTKLEDSAMYFCASSATGQGVNTQYFGPGTRLTVL.

V usage is TRBV9 and J usage is TRBJ1-5; D is unclear. CDR1 is SGDLS, CDR2 YYNGEE, per germline. The CDR3 is made up of 16 amino acids. V gave up 1 base and J gave up 2 bases, with 13 bases separating them. In DNA form, the CDR3 reads TGTGCCAGCAGCGTAATGACACGCTATCGCAATCAGCCCCAGCATTTT. Its protein is CASSVMTRYRNQPQHF.

This sequence joins TRBV19 and TRBJ1-1, with D maybe TRBD1 (5 bases). CDR1 is LNHDA, CDR2 SQIVND, per germline (reference sequence). Trimming cost V 11 bases and J 5 bases, with 18 bases left between them. This CDR3 has 13 amino acids. CDR3 nucleotide sequence: TGTGCCGGTAACACCAGAGGGGCTACTGAAGCTTTCTTT. It codes for CAGNTRGATEAFF. The full variable domain, its missing parts supplied by reference TRBV19 and TRBJ1-1, is DGGITQSPKYLFRKEGQNVTLSCEQNLNHDAMYWYRQDPGQGLRLIYYSQIVNDFQKGDIAEGYSVSREKKESFPLTVTSAQKNPTAFYLCAGNTRGATEAFFGQGTRLTVV.

The chain employs TRBV5-1 and TRBJ1-2; D is unclear. V dropped 4 bases and J dropped 4 bases, with 14 bases sitting between them. This CDR3 has 14 amino acids. Germline lookup yields CDR1 SGHRS and CDR2 YFSETQ. Here the CDR3 reads CASSRNDGLYGYTF. CDR3 DNA sequence: TGCGCCAGCAGCCGGAACGACGGTCTCTATGGCTACACCTTC.

V gene TRBV7-2 combines with J gene TRBJ1-2, with 9 nucleotides matching TRBD1. This CDR3 contains 14 residues. Germline V CDR1 and CDR2: SGHTA, FQGNSA. The trim removed 4 bases at V and 4 bases at J, leaving 4 bases unmatched. The CDR3 sequence: CASSSGTGLYGYTF. CDR3 nucleotides: TGTGCCAGCAGCTCCGGGACAGGGCTCTATGGCTACACCTTC.

This clonotype was counted a single time. The chain joins TRBV9 to TRBJ1-2, with 8 bases fitting TRBD1. The V gene's germline CDR1 is SGDLS and CDR2 YYNGEE. This CDR3 is built from 16 residues. J was trimmed by 6 bases and V by 0 bases; bases with no gene match: 10. The CDR3 sequence: CASSVVRGGRGHGYTF. As DNA, the CDR3 is TGTGCCAGCAGCGTAGTTAGGGGTGGCAGGGGGCATGGCTACACCTTC.

V is TRBV2 and J is TRBJ2-3; D is ambiguous. Germline CDR1 SNHLY, CDR2 FYNNEI. V was cut by 4 bases and J by 0 bases, with 8 bases left in between. This CDR3 comprises 14 residues. The DNA for the CDR3 is TGTGCCAGCAGTGCGGGCGCAAGCACAGATACGCAGTATTTT. This translates into CASSAGASTDTQYF.

The CDR3 spells CASSLGWYGYTF. In nucleotides, the CDR3 is TGTGCCAGCAGCTTAGGTTGGTATGGCTACACCTTC. The chain links TRBV7-2 to TRBJ1-2, with D unclear. This CDR3 is built from 12 residues. Germline V gene data show CDR1 as SGHTA and CDR2 as FQGNSA. V shed 1 base and J shed 5 bases, with 5 bases lying between them.

The V call is TRBV7-2, the J call TRBJ2-5; D uncertain. Germline CDR1 SGHTA, CDR2 FQGNSA. The CDR3 is made up of 15 amino acids. The ends were cut back, 4 bases at V and 2 bases at J, with 14 bases in the middle. The CDR3 sequence is CASSWASGSQETQYF. The CDR3 coding sequence is TGTGCCAGCAGCTGGGCCTCAGGATCACAAGAGACCCAGTACTTC. The full variable domain, in which reference TRBV7-2 and TRBJ2-5 provide the parts outside the CDR3, is GAGVSQSPSNKVTEKGKDVELRCDPISGHTALYWYRQSLGQGLEFLIYFQGNSAPDKSGLPSDRFSAERTGGSVSTLTIQRTQQEDSAVYLCASSWASGSQETQYFGPGTRLLVL.

This clonotype was observed many times. The DNA for the CDR3 is TGCGCCAGCAGCTCGCGTTTTGGGGAGTCCGGGGAGCTGTTTTTT. As protein: CASSSRFGESGELFF. This sequence joins TRBV5-1 and TRBJ2-2; maybe TRBD2 (5 bases). V shed 3 bases and J shed 6 bases, with 15 bases lying between them. The CDR3 extends over 15 amino acids. The germline V gene has CDR1 SGHRS and CDR2 YFSETQ.

This rearrangement joins TRBV19 to TRBJ2-3; tentatively, D is TRBD2 (7 bases). CDR3 size: 16 residues. From germline, CDR1 is LNHDA and CDR2 SQIVND (reference sequence). V was shortened by 1 base and J by 2 bases, with 13 bases between the two germline ends. The CDR3 is CASSIGGRGTTDTQYF. CDR3 sequence (DNA): TGTGCCAGTAGTATAGGGGGGCGGGGGACCACAGATACGCAGTATTTT. Combining the CDR3 with reference TRBV19 and TRBJ2-3 gives the whole variable domain DGGITQSPKYLFRKEGQNVTLSCEQNLNHDAMYWYRQDPGQGLRLIYYSQIVNDFQKGDIAEGYSVSREKKESFPLTVTSAQKNPTAFYLCASSIGGRGTTDTQYFGPGTRLTVL.

V usage is TRBV7-9 and J usage is TRBJ1-1; tentatively, D is TRBD1 (6 bases). CDR1 is SEHNR and CDR2 is FQNEAQ in the germline V gene (reference sequence). V lost 6 bases to trimming and J lost 4 bases, with 12 bases between them. The CDR3 consists of 13 residues. The CDR3 spells CASRMEGVTEAFF. The CDR3 DNA follows: TGTGCCAGCAGAATGGAGGGGGTCACTGAAGCTTTCTTT.

The chain uses TRBV19 and TRBJ2-2; D may be TRBD1 (7 bases). The length of the CDR3 is 15 residues. The V end was cut by 4 bases, the J end by 2 bases, with 11 bases between. Germline V lookup: CDR1 LNHDA, CDR2 SQIVND (reference sequence). CDR3 bases: TGTGCCAGTAGTAGCGGGACAGCCAACACCGGGGAGCTGTTTTTT. Translated, it gives CASSSGTANTGELFF.

This chain connects TRBV12-3 or TRBV12-4 to TRBJ1-6; 10 bases agree with TRBD1. The CDR3 sequence is 13 residues long. J was trimmed by 9 bases and V by 7 bases; bases with no gene match: 3. This CDR3 is CASTRQGASPLHF. The DNA of the CDR3 is TGTGCCAGCACGCGACAGGGGGCTTCACCCCTCCACTTT.